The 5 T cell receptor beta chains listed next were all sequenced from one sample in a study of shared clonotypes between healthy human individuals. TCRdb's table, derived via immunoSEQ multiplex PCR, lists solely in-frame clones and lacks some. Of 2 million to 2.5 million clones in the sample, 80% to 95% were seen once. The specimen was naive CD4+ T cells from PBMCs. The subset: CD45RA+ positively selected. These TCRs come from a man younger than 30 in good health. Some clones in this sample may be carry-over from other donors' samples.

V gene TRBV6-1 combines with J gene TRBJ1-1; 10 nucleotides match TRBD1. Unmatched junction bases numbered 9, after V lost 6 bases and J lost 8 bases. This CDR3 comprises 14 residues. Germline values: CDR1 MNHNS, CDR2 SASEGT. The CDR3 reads CASSFDRGRLEAFF. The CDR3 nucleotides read TGTGCCAGCAGCTTTGACAGGGGGCGTTTGGAAGCTTTCTTT.

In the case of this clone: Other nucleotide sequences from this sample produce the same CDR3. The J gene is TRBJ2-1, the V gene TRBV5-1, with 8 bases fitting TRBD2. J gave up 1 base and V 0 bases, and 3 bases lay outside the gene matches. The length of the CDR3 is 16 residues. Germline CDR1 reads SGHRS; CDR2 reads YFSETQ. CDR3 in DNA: TGCGCCAGCAGCTTGGCATCGGGAGGGTCCTACAATGAGCAGTTCTTC. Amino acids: CASSLASGGSYNEQFF.

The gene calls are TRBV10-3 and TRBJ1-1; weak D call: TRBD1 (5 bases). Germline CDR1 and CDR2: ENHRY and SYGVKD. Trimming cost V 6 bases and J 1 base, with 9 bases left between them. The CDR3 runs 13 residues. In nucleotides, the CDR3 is TGTGCCATCAGAGTAGACAGGAACACTGAAGCTTTCTTT. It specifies CAIRVDRNTEAFF.

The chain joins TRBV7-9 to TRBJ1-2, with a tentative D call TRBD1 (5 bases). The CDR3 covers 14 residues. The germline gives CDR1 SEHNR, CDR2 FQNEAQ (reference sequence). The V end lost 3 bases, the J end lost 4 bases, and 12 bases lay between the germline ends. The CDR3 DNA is TGTGCCAGCAGCTTCAGCGGGACGGTCTATGGCTACACCTTC. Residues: CASSFSGTVYGYTF.

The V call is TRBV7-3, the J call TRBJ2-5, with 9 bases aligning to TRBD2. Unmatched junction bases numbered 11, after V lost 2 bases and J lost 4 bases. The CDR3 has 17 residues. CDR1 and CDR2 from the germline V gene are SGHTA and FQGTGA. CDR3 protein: CASSLGVAGGTPETQYF. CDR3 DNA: TGTGCCAGCAGCTTAGGGGTCGCGGGAGGGACCCCAGAGACCCAGTACTTC. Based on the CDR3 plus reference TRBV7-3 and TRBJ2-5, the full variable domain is GAGVSQTPSNKVTEKGKYVELRCDPISGHTALYWYRQSLGQGPEFLIYFQGTGAADDSGLPNDRFFAVRPEGSVSTLKIQRTERGDSAVYLCASSLGVAGGTPETQYFGPGTRLLVL.